Ten or more counts support the clone carrying this TCR beta chain. The data belong to a study of early T cells in non-severe SARS-CoV-2 infection. The germline V gene encodes CDR1 SNHLY and CDR2 FYNNEI. The V gene lost 7 bases and the J gene lost 4 bases, with 10 bases spanning the gap. The length of the CDR3 is 12 residues. TCRdb passed the 5' RACE reads through MiXCR, listing each CDR3 protein once. The sample shows approximately 77,000 distinct CDR3 sequences, 12% of them seen only once. The sequence was obtained from an adult who was a healthcare worker with PCR-confirmed SARS-CoV-2 infection or an uninfected control (not recorded which). The donor label of this sample is uncertain. Specimen: whole blood, collected at baseline. The chain links TRBV2 to TRBJ1-1, with a tentative D call TRBD1 (6 bases). The CDR3 loop reads CASTSDSTEAFF. DNA for the CDR3: TGTGCCAGCACCTCGGACAGCACTGAAGCTTTCTTT.